This TCR beta chain stems from a study of CD8 T cells in Susac syndrome. The CDR3 length is 13 residues. CDR1 is SGHRS and CDR2 is YFSETQ in the germline V gene. Trimming took off 4 bases at V and 8 bases at J, with 12 bases between the two ends. RNA totalling about 0.5 to 1 ug underwent reverse transcription with random hexamers. An immunoSEQ multiplex PCR generated amplified TCR beta CDR3 products spanning 54 Vbeta and 13 Jbeta. TCRdb recomputed calls from the immunoSEQ multiplex PCR reads with MiXCR, one row per CDR3 protein. The data contain some 210,000 distinct CDR3 sequences, about 94% of them singletons.

The clonotype comes from a human donor with Susac syndrome. V is TRBV5-1 and J is TRBJ2-2; D is perhaps TRBD1 or TRBD2 (5 bases each). The sample taken for sequencing was CD4+ T cells from PBMCs. CDR3 loop: CASSGTDSGELFF. The CDR3 DNA is TGCGCCAGCAGCGGGACCGACTCAGGGGAGCTGTTTTTT. Combining the CDR3 with reference TRBV5-1 and TRBJ2-2 gives the whole variable domain KAGVTQTPRYLIKTRGQQVTLSCSPISGHRSVSWYQQTPGQGLQFLFEYFSETQRNKGNFPGRFSGRQFSNSRSEMNVSTLELGDSALYLCASSGTDSGELFFGEGSRLTVL.